The 4 T cell receptor beta chains below all came from one sample that was sequenced in a study of spatial heterogeneity in lung cancer. The time point: sample taken at primary tumor resection. Their specific antigens are unknown. TCRdb redid the calling of the 5' RACE reads with MiXCR, one entry per CDR3 protein. The data hold around 100,000 distinct CDR3 sequences, with about 4.4% observed a single time. Study results and limitations: Expanded alpha and beta TCR counts within tumors tracked tumor mutation counts.

Specimen: lung tumor tissue, collected at surgery. These receptors all stem from a male donor with early-stage non-small cell lung cancer.

This clonotype was seen at least ten times. V usage is TRBV28 and J usage is TRBJ2-5; D is unclear. Trimming cost V 3 bases and J 3 bases, with 8 bases left between them. Germline CDR1 and CDR2: MDHEN and SYDVKM. The CDR3 has 13 residues. The CDR3 spells CASSLGREETQYF. The DNA for the CDR3 is TGTGCCAGCAGTTTGGGTCGAGAAGAGACCCAGTACTTC.

This clonotype occurred many times. The chain recombines TRBV28 with TRBJ1-6; 7 bases match TRBD1. CDR3 length equals 14 residues. CDR1 is MDHEN and CDR2 is SYDVKM in the germline V gene. V lost 2 bases, J lost 7 bases, and 2 bases stayed unmatched. This chain's CDR3 is CASSLQGGNSPLHF. CDR3 nucleotides: TGTGCCAGCAGTTTACAGGGGGGGAATTCACCCCTCCACTTT.

This clonotype was seen repeatedly, ten times or more. The V gene is TRBV28, the J gene TRBJ2-1; 8 bases line up with TRBD2. With 3 bases clipped from V and 8 bases from J, the junction kept 9 bases outside the gene matches. The germline CDR1 and CDR2 sequences are MDHEN and SYDVKM. The CDR3 consists of 15 residues. CDR3 bases: TGTGCCAGCAGTTTCCCCGGGAGGGCCGTCGATGAGCAGTTCTTC. Protein product: CASSFPGRAVDEQFF.

At least ten counts were recorded for this clonotype. The chain has TRBV20-1 and TRBJ2-2, with a weak D call TRBD2 (6 bases). The germline V gene encodes CDR1 DFQATT and CDR2 SNEGSKA (reference sequence). V lost 5 bases and J 2 bases, leaving 12 bases between the germline ends. The CDR3 is 14 residues long. The CDR3 reads CSAPGTFNTGELFF. CDR3 in DNA: TGCAGTGCTCCCGGGACTTTCAACACCGGGGAGCTGTTTTTT.